This entry features one T cell receptor (beta chain) sequence. Antigen: not known. The entry originates in a study of T cell responses to AZD1222 COVID-19 vaccine. Sequencing was performed with immunoSEQ multiplex PCR; in TCRdb, only in-frame clones are kept and a portion is missing. The table records about 86,000 clones, roughly nine tenths of them present only once. Whole-study findings and limits: Spike-specific TCR breadth and depth rose after two AZD1222 doses. Possibly, clonal diversity was underestimated; donors were largely white British and included more females. It was only after the peak T cell response that any repertoires were sampled. Unmutated variant regions are reportedly the target of nearly half of TCRs that are spike-specific.

There are 13 residues in the CDR3. CDR1 is LNHDA, CDR2 SQIVND, per germline (reference sequence). Trimming took 5 bases from V and 3 from J; bases not matched to a gene: 2. The chain couples TRBV19 to TRBJ1-2; 8 bases map to TRBD1. This specimen consisted of peripheral blood, obtained on day 0 of AZD1222 vaccination. The clonotype originates from an adult in good health. As DNA, the CDR3 is TGTGCCAGTAGTTTGGGACAGGACTATGGCTACACCTTC. It yields the protein CASSLGQDYGYTF. The full variable domain, with the rest looked up from reference TRBV19 and TRBJ1-2, is DGGITQSPKYLFRKEGQNVTLSCEQNLNHDAMYWYRQDPGQGLRLIYYSQIVNDFQKGDIAEGYSVSREKKESFPLTVTSAQKNPTAFYLCASSLGQDYGYTFGSGTRLTVV.